A single sample is the source of the 19 T cell receptor beta chains below, sequenced in a study of cytomegalovirus exposure and HLA in healthy donors. PCR involved 60 Vbeta and 13 Jbeta primers. This table comes from immunoSEQ multiplex PCR, and its TCRdb copy is limited to in-frame clones, with some not included. The sample has about 170,000 clones, 70% to 80% seen once. Material: PBMCs. These receptors came from a woman in her forties or fifties in good health and CMV-seronegative.

The rearrangement links TRBV27 to TRBJ1-1; D is ambiguous. This CDR3 comprises 14 residues. V lost 4 bases and J lost 2, with 11 bases in between. Germline CDR1 and CDR2: MNHEY and SMNVEV (reference sequence). The CDR3 nucleotides read TGTGCCAGCAGTTGGGCCTTCCCTAACACTGAAGCTTTCTTT. Its protein is CASSWAFPNTEAFF.

This clone was recorded a few times. The chain carries TRBV5-1 and TRBJ2-5, with TRBD2 identical over 8 bases. The germline V gene encodes CDR1 SGHRS and CDR2 YFSETQ. V shed 4 bases and J 5 bases; nucleotides not matched to a gene: 4. The CDR3 is 13 residues long. The DNA for the CDR3 is TGCGCCAGCAGCGGAGCGGGAGATGAGACCCAGTACTTC. Encoded protein: CASSGAGDETQYF.

The chain has TRBV15 and TRBJ2-7; D perhaps matches TRBD2 (6 bases). The CDR3 is 15 amino acids. Germline CDR1 LNHNV, CDR2 YYDKDF (reference sequence). Trimming removed 1 base at V and 3 bases at J, with 13 bases between. This CDR3 reads CATSRVGGPSYEQYF. The CDR3 region has the DNA TGTGCCACCAGCAGAGTCGGAGGGCCGAGCTACGAGCAGTACTTC.

Only a few counts were recorded for this clone. This sequence joins TRBV5-4 and TRBJ2-6, with 7 bases that match TRBD1. Germline values: CDR1 SGHNT, CDR2 YYREEE (reference sequence). J lost 0 bases, V lost 4 bases, and 4 bases had no gene match. The CDR3 extends over 16 amino acids. This chain's CDR3 is CASSGGQSSGANVLTF. The CDR3 region has the DNA TGTGCCAGCAGCGGGGGACAGTCCTCTGGGGCCAACGTCCTGACTTTC.

The J gene is TRBJ2-7, the V gene TRBV7-8, with D perhaps TRBD2 (7 bases). Germline lookup yields CDR1 SGHVS and CDR2 FQNEAQ. This CDR3 region has 14 residues. V lost 10 bases to trimming and J lost 3 bases, with 19 bases between them. The CDR3 loop is CATKTGGFNYEQYF. In nucleotides, the CDR3 is TGTGCCACTAAGACGGGGGGCTTTAACTACGAGCAGTACTTC.

As for this clone: The junction departs from the called germline gene at one end, perhaps through a read error. This chain uses TRBV10-1 with TRBJ1-1; D possibly corresponds to TRBD1 (5 bases). The length of the CDR3 is 13 residues. CDR1 and CDR2 (germline): WNHNN, SYGVQD (reference sequence). The CDR3 is CASSEGQGTEALF. The CDR3 bases are TGCGCCAGCAGTGAGGGCCAGGGCACTGAAGCTCTCTTT.

This clone was recorded once. The rearrangement links TRBV28 to TRBJ1-2, with 9 bases identical to TRBD1. This CDR3 region has 13 residues. In germline, CDR1 is MDHEN, CDR2 SYDVKM. The ends lost 6 bases at V and 7 bases at J; junction bases unmatched: 6. CDR3 region: CASRSDRGRGYTF. The CDR3 region has the DNA TGTGCCAGCAGATCGGACAGGGGACGTGGCTACACCTTC.

V usage is TRBV19 and J usage is TRBJ1-4, with D unresolved. Germline values: CDR1 LNHDA, CDR2 SQIVND (reference sequence). There are 16 residues in the CDR3. The germline V and J ends were trimmed by 2 bases and 3 bases, with 13 bases remaining between them. As DNA, the CDR3 is TGTGCCAGTAGTATAACAACAATGTGGTCTAATGAAAAACTGTTTTTT. Protein: CASSITTMWSNEKLFF.

The chain carries TRBV28 and TRBJ1-5, with D possibly matching TRBD1 (6 bases). The CDR3 runs to 18 residues. Deletions cut 0 bases from V and 1 base from J, with 16 bases between. CDR1 is MDHEN, CDR2 SYDVKM, per germline. In DNA form, the CDR3 reads TGTGCCAGCAGTTTATGGCTTGGGGACAAGACAAGCAATCAGCCCCAGCATTTT. Its protein product is CASSLWLGDKTSNQPQHF.

Only one count was recorded for this clone. The rearrangement uses TRBV15 and TRBJ2-6; D is possibly TRBD1 (5 bases). V lost 2 bases to trimming and J lost 4 bases, with 12 bases between them. Germline lookup yields CDR1 LNHNV and CDR2 YYDKDF (reference sequence). The CDR3 is 16 amino acids. The CDR3 sequence: CATSRPPGYGANVLTF. For the CDR3, the DNA is TGTGCCACCAGCAGACCCCCAGGGTACGGGGCCAACGTCCTGACTTTC.

J is TRBJ1-1 and V is TRBV18; TRBD1 aligns across 9 bases. J gave up 1 base and V 4 bases, and 10 bases lay outside the gene matches. The germline gives CDR1 KGHSH, CDR2 LQKENI. The CDR3 sequence is 17 residues long. In nucleotides, the CDR3 is TGTGCCAGCTCACGGGACAGGGTTGGTCTAACGAACACTGAAGCTTTCTTT. Its protein product is CASSRDRVGLTNTEAFF. Variable domain in full (rest from reference TRBV18 and TRBJ1-1): NAGVMQNPRHLVRRRGQEARLRCSPMKGHSHVYWYRQLPEEGLKFMVYLQKENIIDESGMPKERFSAEFPKEGPSILRIQQVVRGDSAAYFCASSRDRVGLTNTEAFFGQGTRLTVV.

This clone was seen only once. The chain combines TRBV4-1 with TRBJ1-2; 7 nucleotides agree with TRBD1. The junction had 12 bases not matched to a gene; V was cut back by 1 base and J by 4 bases. CDR1 MGHRA and CDR2 YSYEKL come from the germline V gene. CDR3 size: 17 residues. The CDR3 DNA reads TGCGCCAGCAGCCAAGCTTTCCGGGACAGAGATCCCTATGGCTACACCTTC. It yields the protein CASSQAFRDRDPYGYTF.

V usage is TRBV2 and J usage is TRBJ1-2; D is unresolved. V dropped 3 bases and J dropped 4 bases, with 12 bases sitting between them. There are 14 residues in the CDR3. CDR1 and CDR2 from the germline V gene are SNHLY and FYNNEI. CDR3 in amino acids: CASSDGRKSYGYTF. DNA of the CDR3: TGTGCCAGCAGTGATGGGCGCAAGAGCTATGGCTACACCTTC.

The chain joins TRBV11-2 to TRBJ1-1; 8 bases are shared with TRBD1. The CDR3 extends over 17 amino acids. Per the germline V gene, CDR1 is SGHAT and CDR2 is FQNNGV. V trimming: 4 bases; J trimming: 5 bases; junction bases outside the gene matches: 15. DNA for the CDR3: TGTGCCAGCAGCTCTAGGGCCGGACAGGGTATGAGGACTGAAGCTTTCTTT. This sequence encodes CASSSRAGQGMRTEAFF.

Comments on this clone: One junction end does not reproduce the germline sequence, and a read error may be involved. The rearrangement links TRBV11-2 to TRBJ2-5; 7 bases align to TRBD2. Germline V gene data show CDR1 as SGHAT and CDR2 as FQNNGV. CDR3 size: 15 residues. CDR3 DNA sequence: TGTGCCAGCAGTTTAGGGCCGGGAGGCCGAGAGACCCAGTACTTC. It yields the protein CASSLGPGGRETQYF.

This clone was counted a single time. This chain uses TRBV19 with TRBJ1-2; TRBD1 might be the D (6 bases). The germline gives CDR1 LNHDA, CDR2 SQIVND (reference sequence). CDR3 size: 14 residues. V was trimmed by 3 bases and J by 4 bases, leaving 12 bases between them. This CDR3 reads CASSIDRNGYGYTF. The CDR3, as DNA: TGTGCCAGTAGTATCGACAGGAATGGCTATGGCTACACCTTC.

The chain has TRBV20-1 and TRBJ2-7; unclear D gene. This CDR3 is 11 amino acids long. Trimming took 3 bases from V and 11 from J, leaving 14 bases between them. From germline, CDR1 is DFQATT and CDR2 SNEGSKA (reference sequence). The CDR3 nucleotides read TGCAGTGCTAGGCTTCTGGAGTCGGAGTACTTC. Translation gives CSARLLESEYF.

The chain recombines TRBV5-4 with TRBJ1-1, with 7 bases that match TRBD1. The CDR3 loop spans 14 amino acids. Per the germline V gene, CDR1 is SGHNT and CDR2 is YYREEE (reference sequence). With 4 bases clipped from V and 4 bases from J, the junction kept 7 bases outside the gene matches. The CDR3 nucleotides are TGTGCCAGCAGCAGACAGGGTCCGGCCACTGAAGCTTTCTTT. It specifies CASSRQGPATEAFF.

V is TRBV6-5 and J is TRBJ1-1; the D gene is possibly TRBD1 (5 bases). CDR1 and CDR2 from the germline V gene are MNHEY and SVGAGI. This CDR3 has 15 amino acids. V lost 6 bases and J 0 bases, leaving 14 bases between the germline ends. In nucleotides, the CDR3 is TGTGCCAGCAGACCCCCGACAGCCATGAACACTGAAGCTTTCTTT. Protein sequence: CASRPPTAMNTEAFF.